This passage covers 8 T cell receptor beta chains from one sample sequenced in a study of cytomegalovirus exposure and HLA in healthy donors (dated by TCRdb to about 2017). The library was made by the immunoSEQ multiplex PCR assay. A mixture of 60 forward primers for TCR Vbeta segments and 13 reverse primers for TCR Jbeta segments was used in the multiplex PCR. TCRdb obtained this table from immuneACCESS and retained in-frame rearrangements with V and J assigned. These tables miss some clones; where compared with another copy, unresolved V genes account for less than half of the shortfall, and the remainder is unexplained. The data table for this sample lists under 250,000 clones. The biggest ten clones account for roughly 1.1% of the sample. The sequencing input was PBMCs. These receptors were collected from a girl aged 2 to 10 in good health and CMV-seropositive.

The J gene is TRBJ2-2, the V gene TRBV10-1; TRBD1 is a possible D gene (6 bases). This CDR3 has 13 amino acids. CDR1 is WNHNN, CDR2 SYGVQD, per germline (reference sequence). V was clipped by 8 bases and J by 4 bases, with 11 bases between them. CDR3 in DNA: TGCGCCAGCGGCAGGGGCGGCACCGGGGAGCTGTTTTTT. Protein sequence: CASGRGGTGELFF.

The chain couples TRBV29-1 to TRBJ2-5, with a possible D match to TRBD2 (6 bases). The CDR3 length is 13 residues. V was clipped by 4 bases and J by 11 bases, with 20 bases between them. Germline V lookup: CDR1 SQVTM, CDR2 ANQGSEA. The CDR3 bases are TGCAGCGTTGTTGGGGGGAGTCTGTTAGGGCAGTACTTC. Translating it yields CSVVGGSLLGQYF.

The V gene is TRBV19, the J gene TRBJ1-1; D possibly corresponds to TRBD1 (5 bases). This CDR3 has 15 amino acids. Germline-derived CDR1 and CDR2 are LNHDA and SQIVND (reference sequence). Trimming removed 4 bases from V and 3 bases from J, with 15 bases in between. Here the CDR3 DNA reads TGTGCCAGTAGTACAAGGGGTCTAGGAGACACTGAAGCTTTCTTT. Its translation is CASSTRGLGDTEAFF.

This chain connects TRBV28 to TRBJ2-7, with no clear D. Trimming took 4 bases from V and 9 from J, leaving 13 bases between them. Germline loops: CDR1 MDHEN, CDR2 SYDVKM. The CDR3 totals 12 residues. The CDR3 loop is CASSSLNAGQYF. The CDR3 region has the DNA TGTGCCAGCAGTTCCCTCAACGCAGGGCAGTACTTC.

The chain joins TRBV13 to TRBJ2-3, with D unresolved. CDR1 is PRHDT and CDR2 is FYEKMQ in the germline V gene (reference sequence). V lost 1 base to trimming and J lost 1 base, with 6 bases between them. This CDR3 is 14 amino acids long. DNA of the CDR3: TGTGCCAGCAGCTTAGACCAGGGCACAGATACGCAGTATTTT. This translates into CASSLDQGTDTQYF.

The gene calls are TRBV5-1 and TRBJ2-7; 7 nucleotides align to TRBD2. Germline CDR1 reads SGHRS; CDR2 reads YFSETQ. This CDR3 comprises 14 residues. V shed 0 bases, J shed 3 bases, and the junction held 3 bases outside the gene matches. CDR3 amino acids: CASSLGAGDYEQYF. The DNA of the CDR3 is TGCGCCAGCAGCTTGGGGGCGGGAGACTACGAGCAGTACTTC.

The chain carries TRBV18 and TRBJ2-1; tentative D call: TRBD1 (5 bases). Germline assignment: CDR1 KGHSH and CDR2 LQKENI. With 1 base removed from V and 0 bases from J, the gap between germline ends came to 10 bases. The CDR3 is 16 amino acids. The CDR3 protein is CASSPRTLSSYNEQFF. The CDR3 DNA is TGTGCCAGCTCACCACGGACACTCAGCTCCTACAATGAGCAGTTCTTC.

The rearrangement uses TRBV6-1 and TRBJ2-5, with a weak D call TRBD2 (6 bases). The DNA end favors TRBJ2-7, so the J call may be wrong. CDR3 size: 13 residues. The germline gives CDR1 MNHNS, CDR2 SASEGT. The CDR3 loop reads CASTVAEGYEQYF. The CDR3, as DNA: TGTGCCAGCACAGTAGCGGAAGGGTACGAGCAGTACTTC.